The rows below give T cell receptor beta chains drawn from one sample of a study of identical twins. TCRdb passed the 5' RACE reads through MiXCR, listing each CDR3 protein once. The top ten clones hold around 0.48% of a sample with around 530,000 distinct CDR3 sequences, roughly 15% of them seen once. These same data were also listed under a study on yellow fever vaccine responses in identical twins.

Specimen: CD4+ T cells sorted from blood. These receptors originate from a woman between 18 and 29 years old in good health. Each CDR3 is given with its conserved first and last residue. Each record gives: CDR3 protein, CDR3 DNA, clone size, D gene, J gene, V gene. D genes are given only for firm matches. Size tells how often a clone was seen (once, few, many) or the class of an expanded clone, and some rows leave it out.

CDR3: CSANRGNTIYF
DNA: TGCAGTGCTAACAGGGGAAACACCATATATTTT
size: many
D: NA
J: TRBJ1-3
V: TRBV20-1

CDR3: CASMTGFGGELFF
DNA: TGTGCCAGCATGACAGGGTTCGGCGGGGAGCTGTTTTTT
size: NA
D: TRBD1
J: TRBJ2-2
V: TRBV2

CDR3: CASSQSGSLNEKLFF
DNA: TGTGCCAGCAGCCAATCCGGGAGCCTGAATGAAAAACTGTTTTTT
size: NA
D: NA
J: TRBJ1-4
V: TRBV28

CDR3: CSVEGGRGGITDTQYF
DNA: TGCAGCGTTGAGGGGGGACGGGGAGGAATCACAGATACGCAGTATTTT
size: few
D: NA
J: TRBJ2-3
V: TRBV29-1

CDR3: CASSYPGAADTQYF
DNA: TGTGCCAGCAGTTATCCGGGGGCGGCAGATACGCAGTATTTT
size: many
D: NA
J: TRBJ2-3
V: TRBV12-3/TRBV12-4

CDR3: CASSQDKYGDQETQYF
DNA: TGCGCCAGCAGCCAAGATAAGTACGGAGACCAAGAGACCCAGTACTTC
size: few
D: NA
J: TRBJ2-5
V: TRBV4-1

CDR3: CAGPVGALNTGELFF
DNA: TGTGCCGGCCCGGTAGGGGCGCTGAACACCGGGGAGCTGTTTTTT
size: few
D: NA
J: TRBJ2-2
V: TRBV7-9

CDR3: CASSLIPGNTIYF
DNA: TGTGCCAGCAGTTTAATCCCTGGAAACACCATATATTTT
size: NA
D: NA
J: TRBJ1-3
V: TRBV27

CDR3: CASSLHLSNTEAFF
DNA: TGCGCCAGCAGCTTGCACCTTTCAAACACTGAAGCTTTCTTT
size: NA
D: NA
J: TRBJ1-1
V: TRBV5-1

CDR3: CASRSPTVGGRETQYF
DNA: TGTGCCAGCAGGTCCCCCACAGTCGGGGGCAGGGAGACCCAGTACTTC
size: few
D: NA
J: TRBJ2-5
V: TRBV7-2

CDR3: CASSAGVEFKGREQYF
DNA: TGTGCCAGCAGCGCAGGAGTAGAGTTTAAGGGGCGCGAGCAGTACTTC
size: NA
D: NA
J: TRBJ2-7
V: TRBV14